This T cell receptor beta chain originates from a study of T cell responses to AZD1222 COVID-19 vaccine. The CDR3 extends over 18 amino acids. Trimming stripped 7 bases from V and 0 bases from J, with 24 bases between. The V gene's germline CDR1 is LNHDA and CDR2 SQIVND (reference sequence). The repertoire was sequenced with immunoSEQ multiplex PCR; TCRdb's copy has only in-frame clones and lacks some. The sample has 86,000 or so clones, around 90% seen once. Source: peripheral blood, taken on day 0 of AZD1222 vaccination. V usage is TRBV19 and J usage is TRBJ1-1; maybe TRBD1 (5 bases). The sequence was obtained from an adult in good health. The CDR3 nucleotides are TGTGCCAGTATCCCGAACGGGGCCTTTTGGGGCATGAACACTGAAGCTTTCTTT. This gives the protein CASIPNGAFWGMNTEAFF.